This T cell receptor beta chain was identified during a study of blood T cell repertoires in COVID-19 (dated by TCRdb to 2020 to 2021). With respect to the entire study: Samples covering the acute and convalescent phases of COVID-19 were provided by collaborators in the United States, Italy and Spain. The material from the prospective study consisted of cDNA or gDNA derived from T cells, B-cell-depleted T cells, or PBMCs. Deeply sampled blood TCRbeta repertoires from subjects exposed to, actively infected with, or recovered from COVID-19 were included in the dataset. The repertoires were released in a freely available public database intended as a resource for research on the immune response to SARS-CoV-2. The samples were drawn from the first 160 participants of the ongoing ImmuneRACE study and from 1,254 subjects provided by 6 global collaborators. Sample metadata almost always included a de-identified subject ID, COVID-19 status, age in years and sex. HLA class I and class II types, where available, came from metadata supplied by the sample provider rather than from assay-based typing.

Collaborating institutions collected whole blood in K2EDTA tubes following their own protocols. For TCRbeta analysis, collaborators shipped samples in one of three forms: frozen whole blood, isolated PBMCs, or DNA extracted from either of those sample types. Trimming costs V 1 base and J 8 bases, and their ends lie 6 bases apart. The CDR3 contains 12 residues, cysteine and phenylalanine counted. Of the read, only the CDR3 DNA is kept; its 36 bases are in frame from base 1. In the germline V gene (reference sequence), CDR1 corresponds to LGHDT and CDR2 to YNNKEL. With regard to this clone: This receptor's antigen is unknown. Per-nucleotide qualities are absent, and no much larger clonotype sits a single base away.

TCRbeta CDR3 regions were amplified from genomic DNA using the immunoSEQ Assay, a bias-controlled multiplex PCR. The authors' analysis ran thus. The number of nucleated cells in each sample was estimated by amplification of reference gene primers within the assay. To quantify the absolute abundance of each unique TCRbeta CDR3 rearrangement, sequence reads were collapsed and filtered. For each sample, productive Simpson clonality was calculated as the square root of Simpson's diversity index across productive rearrangements. This immuneACCESS table, as held by TCRdb, lists in-frame sequences with V and J called but not all clones. Of the missing ones, under half trace to an unresolved V gene in checked studies; the others have no known cause. V and J calls and clone size are as listed in that table; D and trimming were resolved from the DNA. The sample table records 130,000 or so clones; approximately 80% of these occur just once. Clones ranked in the top ten supply 25% of the sample.

The investigation overall reported the following: The amount of clinical and demographic metadata varied by source and participant and was provided uncurated.

The specimen was peripheral blood. The clonotype originates from a human donor in a cohort sampled during active COVID-19. This chain joins TRBV3-1 (or the pseudogene TRBV3-2) to TRBJ2-1; the D segment could be TRBD1, given 5 matching bases. The DNA reads as follows: TGTGCCAGCAGCCAAGGGGGCGATGAGCAGTTCTTC. It encodes CASSQGGDEQFF.